The clone carrying this T cell receptor beta chain has a handful of counts. As yet, its antigen is unknown. The record originates from a study of blood T cells in healthy people across ages. At the level of the study: Using template switching, researchers captured about one barcoded beta molecule for each two T cells.

The length of the CDR3 is 13 residues. V shed 3 bases and J shed 6 bases, with 11 bases lying between them. A second roughly 6 to 11 cycle PCR used barcoded and J-beta primers. In TCRdb, the 5' RACE reads were re-called with MiXCR into one record per CDR3 protein. The sample includes roughly 1.6 million distinct CDR3 sequences, roughly a third seen only once; the top ten take around 11%. Study outcomes and limitations: The CMV status of each donor remained undetermined, and this could have confounded shifts in expanded clonotypes. A roughly linear age-dependent decrease characterized TCR beta diversity per million T cells.

Sequencing input: blood. The chain has TRBV12-3 or TRBV12-4 and TRBJ1-2; a weak D match, TRBD1 (6 bases). The receptor was isolated from a woman younger than 45 in good health. The CDR3 loop is CASSFQGLDGYTF. In nucleotides, the CDR3 is TGTGCCAGCAGTTTTCAGGGGCTGGATGGCTACACCTTC.